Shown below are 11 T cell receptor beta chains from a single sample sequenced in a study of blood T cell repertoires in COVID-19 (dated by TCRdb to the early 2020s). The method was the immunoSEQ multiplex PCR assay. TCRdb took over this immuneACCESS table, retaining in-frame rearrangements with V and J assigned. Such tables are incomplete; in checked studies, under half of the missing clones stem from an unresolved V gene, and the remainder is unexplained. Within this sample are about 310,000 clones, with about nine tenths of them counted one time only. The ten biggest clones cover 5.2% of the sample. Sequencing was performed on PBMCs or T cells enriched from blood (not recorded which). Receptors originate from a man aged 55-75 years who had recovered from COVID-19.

CDR3 loop: CSVGRDRGNTEAFF. CDR3 sequence (DNA): TGCAGCGTTGGGCGGGACAGGGGAAATACTGAAGCTTTCTTT. The V gene is TRBV29-1, the J gene TRBJ1-1, with 10 bases that match TRBD1. Unmatched junction bases numbered 7, after V lost 4 bases and J lost 5 bases. From germline, CDR1 is SQVTM and CDR2 ANQGSEA. The CDR3 runs 14 residues.

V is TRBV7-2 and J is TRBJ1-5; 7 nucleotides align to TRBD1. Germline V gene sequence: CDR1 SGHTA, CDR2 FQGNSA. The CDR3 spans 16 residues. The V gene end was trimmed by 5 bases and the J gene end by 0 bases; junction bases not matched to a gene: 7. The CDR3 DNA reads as TGTGCCAGCAGCCCGAGGACAGGAAGTAGCAATCAGCCCCAGCATTTT. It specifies CASSPRTGSSNQPQHF.

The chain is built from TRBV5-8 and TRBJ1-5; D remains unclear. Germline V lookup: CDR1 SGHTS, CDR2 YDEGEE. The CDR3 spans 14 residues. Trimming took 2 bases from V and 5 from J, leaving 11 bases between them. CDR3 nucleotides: TGTGCCAGCAGCTTCAAGGTCGGGGATCAGCCCCAGCATTTT. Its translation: CASSFKVGDQPQHF.

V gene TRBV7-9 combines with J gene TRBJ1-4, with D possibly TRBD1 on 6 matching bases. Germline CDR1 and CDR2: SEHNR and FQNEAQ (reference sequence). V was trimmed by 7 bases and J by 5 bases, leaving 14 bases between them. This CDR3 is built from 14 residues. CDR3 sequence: CASIRGGLNEKLFF. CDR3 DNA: TGTGCCAGCATCCGAGGGGGTCTCAATGAAAAACTGTTTTTT.

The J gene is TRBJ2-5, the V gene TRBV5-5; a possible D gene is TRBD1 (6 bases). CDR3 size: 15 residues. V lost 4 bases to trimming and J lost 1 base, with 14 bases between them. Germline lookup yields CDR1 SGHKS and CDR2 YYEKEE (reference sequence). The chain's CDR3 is CASSPSGTPQETQYF. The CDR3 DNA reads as TGTGCCAGCAGCCCTTCCGGGACACCCCAAGAGACCCAGTACTTC.

DNA for the CDR3: TGTGCCAGTAGTATAAAAGTCAGGAACACTGAAGCTTTCTTT. It translates to CASSIKVRNTEAFF. The V and J genes are TRBV19 and TRBJ1-1; D gene uncertain. This CDR3 comprises 14 residues. V lost 2 bases, J lost 1 base, and 8 bases lay in between. The germline CDR1 and CDR2 sequences are LNHDA and SQIVND (reference sequence).

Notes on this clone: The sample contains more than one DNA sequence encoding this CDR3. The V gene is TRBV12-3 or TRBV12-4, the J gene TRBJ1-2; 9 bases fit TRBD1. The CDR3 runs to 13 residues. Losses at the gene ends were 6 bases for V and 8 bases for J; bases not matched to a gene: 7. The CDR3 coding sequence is TGTGCCAGCAGCCCACAGGGGGCTCGGGGCTACACCTTC. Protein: CASSPQGARGYTF.

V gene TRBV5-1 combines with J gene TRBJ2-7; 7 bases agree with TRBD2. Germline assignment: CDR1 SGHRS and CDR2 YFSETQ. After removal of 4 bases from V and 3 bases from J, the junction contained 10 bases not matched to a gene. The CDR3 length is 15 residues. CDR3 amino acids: CASSPRTAGDYEQYF. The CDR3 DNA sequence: TGCGCCAGCAGCCCGCGGACTGCGGGAGACTACGAGCAGTACTTC.

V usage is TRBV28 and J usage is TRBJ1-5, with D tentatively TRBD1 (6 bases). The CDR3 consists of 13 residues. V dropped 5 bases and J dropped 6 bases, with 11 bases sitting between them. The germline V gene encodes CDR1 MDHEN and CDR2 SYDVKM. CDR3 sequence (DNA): TGTGCCAGCAGTCCAGGGGTTTTTCAGCCCCAGCATTTT. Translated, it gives CASSPGVFQPQHF.

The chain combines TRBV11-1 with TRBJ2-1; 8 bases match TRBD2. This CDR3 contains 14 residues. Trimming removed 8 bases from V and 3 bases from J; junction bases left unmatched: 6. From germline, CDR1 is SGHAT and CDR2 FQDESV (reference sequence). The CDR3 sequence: CASDGLAGYNEQFF. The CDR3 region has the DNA TGTGCCAGCGACGGGCTAGCGGGCTACAATGAGCAGTTCTTC.

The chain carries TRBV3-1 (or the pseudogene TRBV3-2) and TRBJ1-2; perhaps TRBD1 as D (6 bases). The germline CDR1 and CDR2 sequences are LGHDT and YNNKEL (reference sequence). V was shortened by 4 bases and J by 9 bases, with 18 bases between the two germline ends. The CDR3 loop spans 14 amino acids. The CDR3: CASSRTITGNRYTF. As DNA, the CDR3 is TGTGCCAGCAGCCGAACCATCACAGGGAATCGCTACACCTTC.